This T cell receptor beta chain stems from a study of neoadjuvant anti-PD-1 for oral cavity cancer (dated by TCRdb to the early 2020s). Regarding the complete study: Three to four biweekly doses of nivolumab at 3 mg/kg were mostly administered to patients before curative-intent surgical resection. The parent correlative cohort had eleven to twelve patients and a response rate of approximately 33%. Patients with complete response, partial response or stable disease by RECIST 1.1 were defined as responders, whereas patients with progression were defined as non-responders. For patients who did not progress, a fourth nivolumab dose was given around day 43, followed by definitive surgical resection on days 50-56. What the research found in general, with its limitations: After neoadjuvant nivolumab, significantly higher T cell clonality (Gini index) was found within PBMCs in non-responders than in responders. Higher pretreatment blood Treg/Th17 ratios correlated with both higher pretreatment blood TCRbeta clonality and lower post-treatment tumor TCRbeta clonality. TCR analyses included only a few patients per response group, and the authors called for larger cohorts for validation.

The CDR3 has 14 amino acids, counting the end cysteine and phenylalanine. Only CDR3 DNA is held: 42 bases, read in frame from base 1. For CDR1 and CDR2, the germline V gene (reference sequence) lists SGHNT and YYREEE. For deep sequencing, PBMC libraries mostly used around 0.45 ug of input genomic DNA, with six replicates for each sample. The immunoSEQ hsTCRbeta kit was used to prepare TCRbeta libraries according to the manufacturer's instructions. Sequencing of the completed libraries took place using an Illumina NovaSeq 6000 S4 flow cell after they had been pooled to roughly 2.9 nM. Per the source publication's procedure: Raw data preprocessing and quality control were performed with the immunoSEQ Analyzer. The analysis was limited to productive rearrangements, and each clonotype was defined by a unique CDR3 amino acid sequence. Using the R package tcR, the researchers computed the Gini-Simpson index as their estimate of repertoire clonality. Student's t test was used to compare Gini indices, and Pearson correlation was used to assess associations with tumor size change. TCRdb's version of the immuneACCESS table is confined to in-frame rearrangements and falls short of the full clone set. An unresolved V gene accounts for under half of the shortfall where checked; the remainder is of unknown origin. The V and J calls and clone size were taken over from that table, and D and trimming were inferred from the DNA. Across this sample there are some 61,000 clones, with about 88% seen only once. The ten largest clones add up to roughly 3.4% of the sample.

Reading the label with the study, this specimen's time point is: after neoadjuvant nivolumab, at surgical resection. The patients had newly diagnosed stage II-IVA oral cavity squamous cell carcinoma and had not received any prior systemic or radiation treatment. The cohort was made up of patients with locally advanced, HPV-negative oral cavity squamous cell carcinoma. No culture maintenance or expansion was done, as the peripheral blood mononuclear cells went straight to analysis. Samples came from a longitudinal correlative study of a single-arm phase II trial of neoadjuvant nivolumab in oral cavity squamous cell carcinoma. Genomic DNA-based TCRbeta sequencing was performed on subject-matched pre- and post-treatment PBMCs and tumors from three responders and three non-responders. Peripheral blood mononuclear cells were collected before nivolumab treatment and were collected again after treatment, at the time of surgery. Genomic DNA was isolated from PBMCs using the Maxwell RSC DNA from Cells kit.

As for this clone: The clone's antigen remains unknown. The junction departs from germline at one end; a sequencing error may be responsible.

This TCR was recovered from a person between 40 and 85 years old with oral cavity squamous cell carcinoma. Sequenced material: PBMCs, taken after nivolumab (anti-PD-1) treatment. The receptor chain draws on TRBV5-4 and TRBJ1-1; the D gene remains uncertain. The sequence in DNA is TGTGCCAGCACCTTGAGCATCTCGAACACTGAAGCTTTCTTT. Translated, it gives CASTLSISNTEAFF.